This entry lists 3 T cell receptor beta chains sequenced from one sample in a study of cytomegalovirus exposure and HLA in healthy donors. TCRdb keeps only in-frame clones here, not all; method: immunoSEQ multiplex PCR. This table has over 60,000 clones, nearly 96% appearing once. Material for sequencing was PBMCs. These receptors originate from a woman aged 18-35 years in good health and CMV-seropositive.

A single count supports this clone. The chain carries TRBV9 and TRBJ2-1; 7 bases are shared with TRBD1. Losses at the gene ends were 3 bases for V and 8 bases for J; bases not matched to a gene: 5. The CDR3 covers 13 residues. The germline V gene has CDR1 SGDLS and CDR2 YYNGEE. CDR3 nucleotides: TGTGCCAGCAGCGCAACACAGGGGTATGAGCAGTTCTTC. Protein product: CASSATQGYEQFF. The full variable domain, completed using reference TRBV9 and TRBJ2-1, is DSGVTQTPKHLITATGQRVTLRCSPRSGDLSVYWYQQSLDQGLQFLIQYYNGEERAKGNILERFSAQQFPDLHSELNLSSLELGDSALYFCASSATQGYEQFFGPGTRLTVL.

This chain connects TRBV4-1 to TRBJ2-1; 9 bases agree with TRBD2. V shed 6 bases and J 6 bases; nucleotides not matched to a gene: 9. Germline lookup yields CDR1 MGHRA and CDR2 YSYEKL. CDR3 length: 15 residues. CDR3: CASRGREGRFNEQFF. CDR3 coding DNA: TGCGCCAGCAGAGGGCGGGAGGGCCGTTTCAATGAGCAGTTCTTC.

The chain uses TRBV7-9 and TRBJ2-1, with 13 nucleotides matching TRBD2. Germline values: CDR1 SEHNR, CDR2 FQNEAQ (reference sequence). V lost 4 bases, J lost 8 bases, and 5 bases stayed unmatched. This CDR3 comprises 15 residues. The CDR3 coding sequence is TGTGCCAGCAGCTACAGACTAGCGGGGGGCGATGAGCAGTTCTTC. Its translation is CASSYRLAGGDEQFF.